This entry is about one T cell receptor (beta chain). Its antigen is unknown. No clone much larger than this one lies a single base away; base qualities are absent. This sample is part of a study of control samples from healthy donors and cancer patients (dated by TCRdb to between 2020 and 2021). Libraries were built with the immunoSEQ multiplex PCR assay. This is the immuneACCESS table as TCRdb keeps it, with only in-frame sequences that have V and J called. A part of the clones is gone; compared with another copy, unresolved V genes explain less than half, and the rest is unexplained. The sample includes about 130,000 clones, with 80% to 95% observed a single time. The top ten clones comprise roughly 6% of the sample. The source of this sequence is a man younger than 35 in good health. The specimen sequenced was blood.

Here is the DNA: TGCGCCAGCAGCTTGGAGACAGGGTGGACCGGGGAGCTGTTTTTT. The encoded protein is CASSLETGWTGELFF. Recombination connected TRBV5-1 to TRBJ2-2, with TRBD1 matching 7 junction bases. The CDR3 runs 15 amino acids, cysteine and phenylalanine included. Just the 45-base CDR3 DNA is kept, in frame starting at base 1. CDR1 SGHRS and CDR2 YFSETQ are derived from the germline V gene. From V the trimming removes 0 bases and from J it removes 5 bases, while the gene matches leave 4 bases of the junction unaccounted for.